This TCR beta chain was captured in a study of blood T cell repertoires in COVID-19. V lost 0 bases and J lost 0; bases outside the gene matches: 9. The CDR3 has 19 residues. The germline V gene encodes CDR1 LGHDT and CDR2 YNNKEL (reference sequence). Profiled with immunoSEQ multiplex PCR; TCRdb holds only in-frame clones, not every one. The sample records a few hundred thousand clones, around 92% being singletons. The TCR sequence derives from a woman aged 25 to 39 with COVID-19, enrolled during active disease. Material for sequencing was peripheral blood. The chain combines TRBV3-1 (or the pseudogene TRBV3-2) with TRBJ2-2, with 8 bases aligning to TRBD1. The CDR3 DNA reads TGTGCCAGCAGCCAAGAAAGCTGGACAGGGAGCGCGAACACCGGGGAGCTGTTTTTT. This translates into CASSQESWTGSANTGELFF.